The rows below give T cell receptor beta chains drawn from one sample of a study of blood T cells in healthy people across ages. TCRdb re-analysed the 5' RACE reads in MiXCR, keeping a single row per CDR3 protein. The sample holds about 760,000 distinct CDR3 sequences, roughly three fifths seen once. Material for sequencing was blood. The receptors derive from a man in his forties or fifties in good health. The CDR3 runs from the conserved cysteine through the conserved F or W. Each record gives: D gene, J gene, clone size, V gene, CDR3 protein, CDR3 DNA. D genes are given only for firm matches. Clone sizes are given selectively: once, few, many, or a class where the clone is expanded.

TRBD1	TRBJ1-2	-	TRBV29-1	CSVVTGDYGYTF	TGCAGCGTTGTTACAGGGGACTATGGCTACACCTTC
-	TRBJ2-7	-	TRBV7-9	CASSDSGPSYEQYF	TGTGCCAGCAGCGATTCCGGGCCCTCCTACGAGCAGTACTTC
TRBD1	TRBJ2-6	once	TRBV2	CASSAGQSGANVLTF	TGTGCCAGCAGTGCGGGACAGTCTGGGGCCAACGTCCTGACTTTC
-	TRBJ2-7	once	TRBV5-1	CASSQDLNRGCPNFLTYEQYF	TGCGCCAGCAGCCAAGATTTAAATAGGGGTTGTCCCAACTTTCTAACCTACGAGCAGTACTTC
TRBD2	TRBJ2-1	few	TRBV7-2	CASPRGASGRSSYNEQFF	TGTGCCAGCCCAAGGGGGGCTAGCGGGAGGTCCTCCTACAATGAGCAGTTCTTC
-	TRBJ1-2	-	TRBV11-2	CASSLPTDSTFYGYTF	TGTGCCAGCAGCCTACCGACCGATTCAACCTTCTATGGCTACACCTTC
-	TRBJ2-3	-	TRBV21-1	CVSSKPDGTGRTDTQYF	TGTGTCAGCAGCAAACCTGACGGGACAGGGCGAACAGATACGCAGTATTTT
-	TRBJ2-5	-	TRBV4-2	CASSQGGGDETQYF	TGTGCCAGCAGCCAAGGGGGCGGGGACGAGACCCAGTACTTC
TRBD2	TRBJ2-5	-	TRBV6-1	CASRLRGLAGWDGRQTQYF	TGTGCCAGCAGACTTCGAGGACTAGCGGGGTGGGACGGCCGGCAGACCCAGTACTTC
TRBD2	TRBJ2-4	-	TRBV12-3/TRBV12-4	CASSNGLAGVRDIQYF	TGTGCCAGCAGTAACGGACTAGCGGGAGTTCGGGACATTCAGTACTTC
-	TRBJ2-4	few	TRBV3-1	CASSVRGSVVAKNIQYF	TGTGCCAGCAGCGTACGGGGTTCTGTGGTAGCCAAAAACATTCAGTACTTC
TRBD2	TRBJ2-1	-	TRBV20-1	CSAQDGGGGGSLANNEQFF	TGCAGTGCCCAGGACGGCGGGGGGGGCGGGAGTCTTGCCAACAATGAGCAGTTCTTC
-	TRBJ2-1	few	TRBV24-1	CATSDSQRADYNEQFF	TGTGCCACCAGTGACTCCCAGCGGGCTGACTACAATGAGCAGTTCTTC
-	TRBJ1-1	-	TRBV6-2/TRBV6-3	CASSDRQGASEAFF	TGTGCCAGCAGTGACCGGCAGGGAGCTTCTGAAGCTTTCTTT
-	TRBJ2-7	-	TRBV2	CASRVTGAAYEQYF	TGTGCCAGCAGGGTAACCGGGGCCGCCTACGAGCAGTACTTC
-	TRBJ2-5	-	TRBV6-1	CASSEMASQETQYF	TGTGCCAGCAGTGAGATGGCTTCGCAAGAGACCCAGTACTTC
-	TRBJ1-2	few	TRBV7-9	CASSLQASLYGYTF	TGTGCCAGCAGCTTACAGGCCAGTCTCTATGGCTACACCTTC
-	TRBJ2-7	-	TRBV11-1	CASSPIYPYEQYF	TGTGCCAGCAGCCCAATCTATCCCTACGAGCAGTACTTC
-	TRBJ2-2	-	TRBV20-1	CSAPIATGELFF	TGCAGTGCTCCAATAGCCACCGGGGAGCTGTTTTTT
-	TRBJ1-1	-	TRBV25-1	CASRVNTNTEAFF	TGTGCCAGCAGGGTCAACACGAACACTGAAGCTTTCTTT
-	TRBJ2-1	few	TRBV7-2	CASSLDLDSTNSHNEQFF	TGTGCCAGCAGCTTAGATCTGGACAGCACTAACTCCCACAATGAGCAGTTCTTC
-	TRBJ1-1	-	TRBV20-1	CSARGGKNTEAFF	TGCAGTGCTAGAGGGGGTAAGAACACTGAAGCTTTCTTT
TRBD2	TRBJ2-3	few	TRBV7-2	CASSRWTSGRGDTQYF	TGTGCCAGCAGCCGATGGACTAGCGGGAGAGGAGATACGCAGTATTTT
-	TRBJ2-7	once	TRBV3-1	CASIRGGCKAYEQYF	TGTGCCAGCATCCGAGGAGGCTGTAAAGCCTACGAGCAGTACTTC
-	TRBJ1-1	-	TRBV29-1	CSAAGGPGAVTEAFF	TGCAGCGCCGCCGGGGGCCCAGGAGCTGTCACTGAAGCTTTCTTT
-	TRBJ1-2	few	TRBV27	CASSFARGYGYTF	TGTGCCAGCAGTTTCGCCAGGGGCTATGGCTACACCTTC
-	TRBJ2-1	-	TRBV9	CASSVQGSDNEQFF	TGTGCCAGCAGCGTGCAGGGGAGTGACAATGAGCAGTTCTTC
-	TRBJ1-5	-	TRBV7-2	CASTYQLNQPQHF	TGTGCCAGCACCTACCAACTCAATCAGCCCCAGCATTTT
TRBD2	TRBJ2-7	-	TRBV3-1	CASSQEPSGAPLEQYF	TGTGCCAGCAGCCAAGAACCTAGCGGAGCCCCTCTCGAGCAGTACTTC
TRBD2	TRBJ2-2	-	TRBV12-3/TRBV12-4	CASSLGGRRTGELFF	TGTGCCAGCAGTTTAGGCGGGAGGAGGACCGGGGAGCTGTTTTTT
TRBD1	TRBJ1-4	few	TRBV4-1	CASRRTGEGEKLFF	TGCGCCAGCAGACGGACAGGGGAAGGCGAAAAACTGTTTTTT
TRBD1	TRBJ1-2	once	TRBV28	CASSRTGGGGHTF	TGTGCCAGCAGCCGGACAGGGGGCGGTGGCCACACCTTC
-	TRBJ1-4	-	TRBV14	CASSPRGYNEKLFF	TGTGCCAGCAGTCCGAGGGGATATAATGAAAAACTGTTTTTT
TRBD1	TRBJ1-2	few	TRBV20-1	CSASTGDYGYTF	TGCAGTGCCTCGACAGGGGACTATGGCTACACCTTC
TRBD1	TRBJ2-5	-	TRBV12-3/TRBV12-4	CASGGQGAGETQYF	TGTGCCAGCGGGGGACAGGGGGCAGGGGAGACCCAGTACTTC
TRBD2	TRBJ2-3	-	TRBV28	CASSALLRGRLDTQYF	TGTGCCAGCAGTGCGCTTCTACGCGGGAGACTGGATACGCAGTATTTT
-	TRBJ1-2	-	TRBV5-5	CASSLANRNYGYTF	TGTGCCAGCAGCTTGGCCAACAGAAACTATGGCTACACCTTC
TRBD1	TRBJ2-7	many	TRBV6-5	CASRPDRGAYEQYF	TGTGCCAGCAGACCGGACAGGGGAGCCTACGAGCAGTACTTC
-	TRBJ1-2	-	TRBV15	CATSRDTGNGYTF	TGTGCCACCAGCAGAGACACAGGGAATGGCTACACCTTC
-	TRBJ2-7	-	TRBV27	CASGPGRGEQYF	TGTGCCAGCGGCCCGGGTAGGGGCGAGCAGTACTTC
-	TRBJ1-1	-	TRBV6-5	CASSPLNTNTEAFF	TGTGCCAGCAGCCCACTTAACACAAACACTGAAGCTTTCTTT
TRBD2	TRBJ2-1	-	TRBV7-2	CASSLYLSGSSYNEQFF	TGTGCCAGCAGCTTATACCTTAGCGGGAGCTCCTACAATGAGCAGTTCTTC
-	TRBJ2-5	few	TRBV20-1	CSAHPPRNQETQYF	TGCAGTGCCCACCCCCCTCGGAACCAAGAGACCCAGTACTTC
TRBD1	TRBJ1-3	once	TRBV20-1	CSARDLGVAGGPGNTIYF	TGCAGTGCTAGAGATCTGGGGGTTGCAGGGGGCCCTGGAAACACCATATATTTT
-	TRBJ1-5	-	TRBV20-1	CSAREGGQPQHF	TGCAGTGCTAGAGAGGGTGGGCAGCCCCAGCATTTT
-	TRBJ1-2	-	TRBV20-1	CSADLDTGHLMANTF	TGCAGTGCTGACCTGGACACCGGACACCTGATGGCTAACACCTTC
TRBD2	TRBJ2-3	few	TRBV6-1	CASDWGLAPDTQYF	TGTGCCAGCGACTGGGGACTAGCGCCAGATACGCAGTATTTT
-	TRBJ2-7	-	TRBV7-9	CASSLTRGESSYNEQYF	TGTGCCAGCAGCTTAACCCGAGGGGAAAGCTCCTACAATGAGCAGTACTTC
-	TRBJ2-7	once	TRBV6-1	CASSESNNYEQYF	TGTGCCAGCAGTGAATCCAACAACTACGAGCAGTACTTC
TRBD2	TRBJ2-3	-	TRBV20-1	CSAELGLAGETSTDTQYF	TGCAGTGCGGAGCTAGGACTAGCGGGGGAAACTAGCACAGATACGCAGTATTTT
TRBD1	TRBJ2-1	-	TRBV11-2	CASSKTGVNNEQFF	TGTGCCAGCAGCAAGACAGGGGTTAACAATGAGCAGTTCTTC